The following is a T cell receptor beta chain sequence with its context. As yet, its antigen is unknown. This record comes from a study of shared clonotypes between healthy human individuals. Study-wide background: Two women and a few men aged 18 to 49 made up the donors.

Study observations and caveats: Specimens sampled were limited to blood, with tissue repertoires likely differing.

Positively selected for CCR7, the CD45RO-negative cells used as naive CD8 cells excluded terminally differentiated effector memory CD45RA+ cells. Deep-level assay runs were performed. Genomic DNA of every subset was divided equally among multiple immunoSEQ plates. The repertoire was sequenced with immunoSEQ multiplex PCR; TCRdb's copy has only in-frame clones and lacks some. Of about 800,000 clones in the sample, around 96% were seen once. Germline V gene lookup returns CDR1 SEHNR and CDR2 FQNEAQ (reference sequence). The CDR3 consists of 12 residues. The V gene lost 6 bases and the J gene lost 7 bases, with 9 bases spanning the gap.

The V and J genes are TRBV7-9 and TRBJ2-2, with D tentatively TRBD1 (6 bases). The sequence came from a man in his thirties or forties in good health. The sample taken for sequencing was naive CD8+ T cells sorted from blood. CDR3 nucleotide sequence: TGTGCCAGCAGGTACAGGGACGGGGAGCTGTTTTTT. It yields the protein CASRYRDGELFF.